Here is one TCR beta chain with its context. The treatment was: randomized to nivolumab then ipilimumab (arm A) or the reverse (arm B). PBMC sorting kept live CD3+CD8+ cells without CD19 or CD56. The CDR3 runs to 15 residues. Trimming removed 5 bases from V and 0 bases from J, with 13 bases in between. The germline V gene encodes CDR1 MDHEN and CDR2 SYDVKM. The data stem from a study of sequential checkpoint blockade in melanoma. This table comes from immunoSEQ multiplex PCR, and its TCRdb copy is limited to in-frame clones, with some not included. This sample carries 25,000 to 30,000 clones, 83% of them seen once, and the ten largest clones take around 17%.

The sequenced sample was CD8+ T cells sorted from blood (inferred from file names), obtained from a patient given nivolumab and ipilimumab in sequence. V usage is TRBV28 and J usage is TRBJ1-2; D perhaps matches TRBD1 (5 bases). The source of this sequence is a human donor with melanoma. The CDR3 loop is CASSIVGGANYGYTF. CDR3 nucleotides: TGTGCCAGCAGTATAGTGGGGGGGGCTAACTATGGCTACACCTTC.